The subject of this entry is one T cell receptor (beta chain). The data were taken from a study of control samples from healthy donors and cancer patients. Germline CDR1 reads LNHDA; CDR2 reads SQIVND (reference sequence). V was pared by 8 bases and J by 4 bases, with 14 bases between. The CDR3 has 14 residues. Produced via immunoSEQ multiplex PCR; TCRdb's table is partial and in-frame only. The table lists some 200,000 clones, 90% to 95% of them singletons, with about 1.4% in the top ten. The genes are TRBV19 and TRBJ1-4; D remains unclear. The receptor comes from a woman aged 25-40 years in good health. Input material: blood. CDR3 sequence (DNA): TGTGCCAGTCGGTCCGGGTCGATTAATGAAAAACTGTTTTTT. It yields the protein CASRSGSINEKLFF. Together with reference TRBV19 and TRBJ1-4, the CDR3 gives the full variable domain: DGGITQSPKYLFRKEGQNVTLSCEQNLNHDAMYWYRQDPGQGLRLIYYSQIVNDFQKGDIAEGYSVSREKKESFPLTVTSAQKNPTAFYLCASRSGSINEKLFFGSGTQLSVL.